This is a list of T cell receptor beta chains from one sample in a study of blood T cell repertoires in COVID-19. Repertoires were generated with immunoSEQ multiplex PCR, while TCRdb's copy carries only in-frame clones and drops some. This sample has 300,000 to 350,000 clones, with almost 90% found just once. The specimen sequenced was peripheral blood. The receptor set was obtained from a woman in her seventies with COVID-19, enrolled during active disease. The CDR3 runs from the conserved cysteine through the conserved F or W. Fields, in order: D gene, V gene, clone size, J gene, CDR3 DNA, CDR3 protein. The D gene is left open where the match is weak. The size field is filled for only some rows; it gives once, few, many or a size class.

.	TRBV15	.	TRBJ2-1	TGTGCCACCAGCAGACCCTGGACAGACAATGAGCAGTTCTTC	CATSRPWTDNEQFF
.	TRBV6-5	.	TRBJ1-6	TGTGCCAGCAGCGCACAGGCCACGACACCCCTCCACTTT	CASSAQATTPLHF
.	TRBV2	.	TRBJ1-1	TGTGCCAGCAGTGAGTCACAGATCAAGATGAACACTGAAGCTTTCTTT	CASSESQIKMNTEAFF
TRBD2	TRBV6-5	.	TRBJ2-3	TGTGCCAGCAGTAGGGACTACACAGATACGCAGTATTTT	CASSRDYTDTQYF
TRBD2	TRBV11-2	.	TRBJ2-1	TGTGCCAGCAGCTTATCCTTGCGGGAGGGCACCTACAATGAGCAGTTCTTC	CASSLSLREGTYNEQFF
.	TRBV7-6	many	TRBJ2-7	TGTGCCAGCAGTCCTTGGGAGACGGGGGGCCTATACGAGCAGTACTTC	CASSPWETGGLYEQYF
TRBD2	TRBV30	.	TRBJ2-1	TGTGCCTGGAGTCAAACTAGCGGGAATGAGCAGTTCTTC	CAWSQTSGNEQFF
.	TRBV28	.	TRBJ1-1	TGTGCCAGCAGTTTATGGGGGCCCTTGAACACTGAAGCTTTCTTT	CASSLWGPLNTEAFF
.	TRBV7-2	.	TRBJ1-5	TGTGCCAGCAGCTTTTATGGGGGGAGGAATCAGCCCCAGCATTTT	CASSFYGGRNQPQHF
.	TRBV6-2/TRBV6-3	.	TRBJ1-2	TGTGCCAGCAGCCATCCCAGGATCGGCTACACCTTC	CASSHPRIGYTF
.	TRBV28	.	TRBJ1-4	TGTGCCAGCACTGCGGCGAATGAAAAACTGTTTTTT	CASTAANEKLFF
TRBD1	TRBV6-6	once	TRBJ1-1	TGTGCCAGCAGTTTCCTGACAGGGAAAGAAGCTTTCTTT	CASSFLTGKEAFF
TRBD1	TRBV14	few	TRBJ1-6	TGTGCCAGCAGCCAAGACCCTAGAGGGGGCATTTCACCCCTCCACTTT	CASSQDPRGGISPLHF
.	TRBV5-6	.	TRBJ1-3	TGTGCCAGCAGCTTGGAGTTTTATCGGGGTACTGGAAACACCATATATTTT	CASSLEFYRGTGNTIYF
.	TRBV3-1/TRBV3-2	.	TRBJ2-1	TGTGCCAGCAGCCAAGGAGGGGGGGTAATTTACAATGAGCAGTTCTTC	CASSQGGGVIYNEQFF
.	TRBV11-3	once	TRBJ2-3	TGTGCCAGCAGCCTGGAGGGCACAGATACGCAGTATTTT	CASSLEGTDTQYF
.	TRBV10-3	.	TRBJ2-2	TGTGCCATCAGAAAAAGCGAGAACACCGGGGAGCTGTTTTTT	CAIRKSENTGELFF
TRBD1	TRBV2	once	TRBJ1-1	TGTGCCAGCAGTGAAGAACAGGGGGAGACTGAAGCTTTCTTT	CASSEEQGETEAFF
.	TRBV24-1	.	TRBJ2-2	TGTGCCACCAGTGATTTGGACAGCGGGGAGCTGTTTTTT	CATSDLDSGELFF
TRBD1	TRBV18	.	TRBJ1-4	TGTGCCAGCTCACCGATAACCGGGACAGGAAATGAAAAACTGTTTTTT	CASSPITGTGNEKLFF
TRBD1	TRBV2	once	TRBJ2-3	TGTGCCAGCAGCCAATATGGGACAGGGGGCGAAGATACGCAGTATTTT	CASSQYGTGGEDTQYF
.	TRBV5-4	.	TRBJ1-4	TGTGCCAGCAGCCCCGGAGGTTCCACAGTTGCAACTAATGAAAAACTGTTTTTT	CASSPGGSTVATNEKLFF
TRBD1	TRBV18	.	TRBJ2-7	TGTGCCAGCTCACCTAGACAGGGCGAGGACGAGCAGTACTTC	CASSPRQGEDEQYF
.	TRBV5-1	.	TRBJ2-7	TGCGCCAGCAGCTCGAACCTAGGGGGCGAGCAGTACTTC	CASSSNLGGEQYF
TRBD1	TRBV19	once	TRBJ1-2	TGTGCCAGTAAGCTCCGGGACAGGGACGGCGGCTACACCTTC	CASKLRDRDGGYTF
.	TRBV7-9	.	TRBJ2-7	TGTGCCAGCAGCTCGGGACAAGCCATACCCTACGAGCAGTACTTC	CASSSGQAIPYEQYF
TRBD1	TRBV6-5	.	TRBJ1-4	TGTGCCAGCAAAGGGACAGGGGATGAAAAACTGTTTTTT	CASKGTGDEKLFF
TRBD1	TRBV24-1	many	TRBJ2-2	TGTGCCACCAGTGATCCGAAAAGGGGGCTGGACACCGGGGAGCTGTTTTTT	CATSDPKRGLDTGELFF
TRBD1	TRBV6-5	.	TRBJ1-3	TGTGCCAGCAGCGTACAGGGGGCGAGAGGAAACACCATATATTTT	CASSVQGARGNTIYF
.	TRBV6-5	.	TRBJ2-7	TGTGCCAGCACCGGGTCCATCGCCTACGAGCAGTACTTC	CASTGSIAYEQYF
TRBD2	TRBV6-1	.	TRBJ2-1	TGTGCCAGCAGTGAAGCGCTACTAGCGGGGGTAAGGAATGAGCAGTTCTTC	CASSEALLAGVRNEQFF
TRBD2	TRBV12-5	.	TRBJ2-1	TGTGCTAGTGGTTTGGTACTAGCGGGGGCCGTCTCCTACAATGAGCAGTTCTTC	CASGLVLAGAVSYNEQFF
TRBD2	TRBV18	.	TRBJ2-3	TGTGCCAGCTCACCACGGGAGGGCGATACGCAGTATTTT	CASSPREGDTQYF